The 9 T cell receptor beta chains below come from one sample, sequenced in a study of cytomegalovirus exposure and HLA in healthy donors. Amplification used 60 Vbeta primers and 13 Jbeta primers. Produced via immunoSEQ multiplex PCR; TCRdb's table is partial and in-frame only. The table includes under 300,000 clones, 72% detected once. Sequences were obtained from PBMCs. These receptors were taken from a female donor in good health and CMV-seronegative.

J is TRBJ2-1 and V is TRBV27; TRBD2 is a possible D gene (5 bases). This CDR3 has 15 amino acids. V gave up 2 bases and J gave up 0 bases, with 8 bases separating them. Germline V gene sequence: CDR1 MNHEY, CDR2 SMNVEV (reference sequence). In DNA form, the CDR3 reads TGTGCCAGCAGTTTAGCGGGCGTCTCCTACAATGAGCAGTTCTTC. It is translated as CASSLAGVSYNEQFF.

The chain carries TRBV4-1 and TRBJ2-1; 11 nucleotides align to TRBD2. Losses at the gene ends were 4 bases for V and 3 bases for J; bases not matched to a gene: 20. Germline assignment: CDR1 MGHRA and CDR2 YSYEKL. The CDR3 has 21 residues. The CDR3 DNA reads as TGCGCCAGCAGCCTTTATAATCACTGGCAGGCGGGACTAGCGGACTACAATGAGCAGTTCTTC. Amino acid sequence: CASSLYNHWQAGLADYNEQFF.

Details on this clone: The junction does not match germline at one end; this may be a read error. This sequence joins TRBV7-9 and TRBJ2-1; 7 bases are shared with TRBD2. The CDR3 has 17 amino acids. Germline loops: CDR1 SEHNR, CDR2 FQNEAQ (reference sequence). CDR3 protein: CSSSSLGSGNTYNEQFF. CDR3 nucleotides: TGTTCCAGCAGCTCCCTTGGGAGCGGGAACACCTACAATGAGCAGTTCTTC. Full variable domain (outside the CDR3, taken from reference TRBV7-9 and TRBJ2-1): DTGVSQNPRHKITKRGQNVTFRCDPISEHNRLYWYRQTLGQGPEFLTYFQNEAQLEKSRLLSDRFSAERPKGSFSTLEIQRTEQGDSAMYLCSSSSLGSGNTYNEQFFGPGTRLTVL.

This chain links TRBV28 with TRBJ2-7; no definite D call. V shed 7 bases and J shed 2 bases, with 12 bases lying between them. The CDR3 length is 13 residues. In germline, CDR1 is MDHEN, CDR2 SYDVKM. In nucleotides, the CDR3 is TGTGCCAGCACCCATGAGCCCCCCTACGAGCAGTACTTC. Amino acid sequence: CASTHEPPYEQYF. Combining the CDR3 with reference TRBV28 and TRBJ2-7 gives the whole variable domain DVKVTQSSRYLVKRTGEKVFLECVQDMDHENMFWYRQDPGLGLRLIYFSYDVKMKEKGDIPEGYSVSREKKERFSLILESASTNQTSMYLCASTHEPPYEQYFGPGTRLTVT.

This clone appeared a single time. The chain combines TRBV6-1 with TRBJ2-7, with D possibly being TRBD2 (5 bases). V was trimmed by 6 bases and J by 3 bases, leaving 12 bases between them. Germline CDR1 reads MNHNS; CDR2 reads SASEGT. The CDR3 is 13 amino acids. The CDR3 DNA reads TGTGCCAGCAGCCTCTGGAGGCACTACGAGCAGTACTTC. As protein: CASSLWRHYEQYF.

The gene calls are TRBV2 and TRBJ2-3; no firm D call. The ends were cut back, 5 bases at V and 3 bases at J, with 12 bases in the middle. Germline lookup yields CDR1 SNHLY and CDR2 FYNNEI. The CDR3 covers 14 residues. CDR3 DNA sequence: TGTGCCAGCAGTCCCCTCGGGTGGACAGATACGCAGTATTTT. Its translation is CASSPLGWTDTQYF.

On this clone itself: The same CDR3 can be traced to other DNA sequences in this sample. V and J are TRBV2 and TRBJ1-1; D is undetermined. CDR3 size: 11 residues. V was pared by 6 bases and J by 5 bases, with 7 bases between. Germline V CDR1 and CDR2: SNHLY, FYNNEI. This chain's CDR3 is CASRGGTEAFF. CDR3 DNA sequence: TGTGCCAGCAGGGGAGGGACTGAAGCTTTCTTT. Full variable domain (outside the CDR3, taken from reference TRBV2 and TRBJ1-1): EPEVTQTPSHQVTQMGQEVILRCVPISNHLYFYWYRQILGQKVEFLVSFYNNEISEKSEIFDDQFSVERPDGSNFTLKIRSTKLEDSAMYFCASRGGTEAFFGQGTRLTVV.

This clone was seen more than once but under ten times. V is TRBV20-1 and J is TRBJ2-5; D is perhaps TRBD2 (6 bases). The V and J ends lost 7 bases and 11 bases respectively, with 11 bases between them. This CDR3 contains 9 residues. CDR1 and CDR2 from the germline V gene are DFQATT and SNEGSKA (reference sequence). The CDR3 DNA reads as TGCAGTGAGTCGGGGGAGCAGTACTTC. Translating gives CSESGEQYF.

The chain links TRBV7-9 to TRBJ1-1, with 8 bases lining up with TRBD1. Germline values: CDR1 SEHNR, CDR2 FQNEAQ (reference sequence). The CDR3 sequence is 16 residues long. The V gene end was trimmed by 4 bases and the J gene end by 1 base; junction bases not matched to a gene: 8. The CDR3 is CASSSDRGTRNTEAFF. The CDR3 nucleotides are TGTGCCAGCAGCTCCGACAGGGGCACCCGGAACACTGAAGCTTTCTTT. Full variable domain (rest looked up from reference TRBV7-9 and TRBJ1-1): DTGVSQNPRHKITKRGQNVTFRCDPISEHNRLYWYRQTLGQGPEFLTYFQNEAQLEKSRLLSDRFSAERPKGSFSTLEIQRTEQGDSAMYLCASSSDRGTRNTEAFFGQGTRLTVV.